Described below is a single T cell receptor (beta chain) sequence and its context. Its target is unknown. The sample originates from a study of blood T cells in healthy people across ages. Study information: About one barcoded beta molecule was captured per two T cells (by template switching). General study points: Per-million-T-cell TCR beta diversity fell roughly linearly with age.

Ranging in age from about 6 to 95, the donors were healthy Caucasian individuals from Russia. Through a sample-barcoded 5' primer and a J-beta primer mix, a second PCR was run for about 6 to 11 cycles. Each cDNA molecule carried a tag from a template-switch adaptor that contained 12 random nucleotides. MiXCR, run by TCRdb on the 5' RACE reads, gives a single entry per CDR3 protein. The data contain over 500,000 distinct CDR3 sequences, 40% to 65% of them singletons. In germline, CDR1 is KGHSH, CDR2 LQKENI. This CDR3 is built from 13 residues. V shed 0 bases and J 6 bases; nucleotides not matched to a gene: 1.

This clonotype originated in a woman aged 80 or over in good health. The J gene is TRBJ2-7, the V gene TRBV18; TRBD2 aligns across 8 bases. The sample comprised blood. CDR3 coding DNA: TGTGCCAGCTCACCACCTACTAGCGGCGAGCAGTACTTC. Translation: CASSPPTSGEQYF.